Below are 21 T cell receptor beta chains sequenced from a single sample in a study of naive and memory T cell subsets. Amplification of ligated cDNA took four PCR rounds with SP2 and nested alpha and beta constant primers. TCRdb reanalysed the UMI-ligation and nested PCR reads using MiXCR and keeps one entry per CDR3 protein. This repertoire shows more than 20,000 distinct CDR3 sequences, 4% to 6.5% found once; its top ten account for 7% to 8%. A UMI-containing oligonucleotide was joined by 3' ligation to the TCR cDNA template. Sequenced sample: blood. All receptors come from an adult in good health.

This clonotype was found a few times. The gene calls are TRBV30 and TRBJ2-7, with 9 bases lining up with TRBD1. This CDR3 has 12 amino acids. The junction had 2 bases not matched to a gene; V was cut back by 4 bases and J by 4 bases. CDR1 is GTSNPN, CDR2 SVGIG, per germline (reference sequence). CDR3 protein: CAWNRGRYEQYF. The CDR3 DNA reads TGTGCCTGGAACAGGGGGCGGTACGAGCAGTACTTC.

The gene calls are TRBV7-2 and TRBJ2-1; the D is unclear. Germline-derived CDR1 and CDR2 are SGHTA and FQGNSA. V was shortened by 0 bases and J by 9 bases, with 9 bases between the two germline ends. The CDR3 has 13 residues. CDR3 residues: CASSLAGSSEQFF. Here the CDR3 DNA reads TGTGCCAGCAGCTTAGCGGGTAGCAGTGAGCAGTTCTTC.

The gene calls are TRBV12-3 or TRBV12-4 and TRBJ2-1; 8 bases are a match to TRBD2. This CDR3 has 15 residues. V lost 2 bases to trimming and J lost 6 bases; unmatched junction nucleotides: 6. CDR3 coding DNA: TGTGCCAGCAGTTTACGGGAGGGTACCGGCAATGAGCAGTTCTTC. Translating gives CASSLREGTGNEQFF.

Details on this clonotype: A much larger clone differs from this one at a single base, so this may be a read error. V gene TRBV24-1 combines with J gene TRBJ1-4; possibly TRBD1 for D (6 bases). Germline V gene sequence: CDR1 KGHDR, CDR2 SFDVKD. This CDR3 spans 15 amino acids. Here the CDR3 DNA reads TGTCCCACCAGTGATGGGAATCAGGGGAATGAAAAACTGTTTTTT. This encodes CPTSDGNQGNEKLFF.

This clonotype was counted a few times. The chain joins TRBV20-1 to TRBJ2-7; D remains ambiguous. Trimming removed 0 bases from V and 2 bases from J, with 5 bases in between. This CDR3 has 12 amino acids. CDR1 and CDR2 from the germline V gene are DFQATT and SNEGSKA (reference sequence). In DNA form, the CDR3 reads TGCAGTGCTAGAGATCTGGCCTACGAGCAGTACTTC. Protein sequence: CSARDLAYEQYF.

A word on this clonotype: Since a much larger clone is just one base distant, this may be a read error. Because the CDR3 is missing its conserved closing phenylalanine or tryptophan, this is likely a read error. The chain joins TRBV27 to TRBJ1-1; D remains unclear. Germline CDR1 reads MNHEY; CDR2 reads SMNVEV (reference sequence). CDR3 length equals 15 residues. The V and J ends lost 4 bases and 3 bases respectively, with 15 bases between them. The CDR3 sequence is CASSYRRGGDTEAFS. The CDR3 DNA reads as TGTGCCAGCAGTTACCGTCGTGGTGGGGACACTGAAGCTTTCTCT.

This clonotype was seen at least ten times. V is TRBV7-3 and J is TRBJ2-2, with 9 bases fitting TRBD1. Germline CDR1 reads SGHTA; CDR2 reads FQGTGA. Trimming removed 3 bases from V and 8 bases from J; junction bases left unmatched: 13. This CDR3 has 17 residues. The CDR3 DNA follows: TGTGCCAGCAGCTTGAGCCCCGGGACAGGGTTTGGAGGGGAGCTGTTTTTT. As protein: CASSLSPGTGFGGELFF.

This clonotype was seen ten or more times. This sequence joins TRBV3-1 and TRBJ2-1; D is ambiguous. CDR1 and CDR2 from the germline V gene are LGHDT and YNNKEL (reference sequence). The CDR3 has 14 residues. Trimming stripped 3 bases from V and 1 base from J, with 7 bases between. CDR3 DNA sequence: TGTGCCAGCAGCCAGCCGACGTCCTACAATGAGCAGTTCTTC. Its protein is CASSQPTSYNEQFF.

There are many counts of this clonotype. The chain couples TRBV12-3 or TRBV12-4 to TRBJ1-2, with D maybe TRBD1 (6 bases). This CDR3 is built from 12 residues. With 5 bases removed from V and 14 bases from J, the gap between germline ends came to 18 bases. The CDR3 sequence: CASSLNGGSGTF. CDR3 nucleotides: TGTGCCAGCAGTCTGAATGGGGGCTCTGGGACCTTC.

This clonotype was picked up many times. The rearrangement links TRBV7-2 to TRBJ2-2; D gene uncertain. With 5 bases removed from V and 2 bases from J, the gap between germline ends came to 6 bases. This CDR3 region has 13 residues. CDR1 is SGHTA and CDR2 is FQGNSA in the germline V gene. The CDR3 bases are TGTGCCAGCAGCCACGATAACACCGGGGAGCTGTTTTTT. Translating gives CASSHDNTGELFF.

This clonotype has ten or more counts. The chain combines TRBV6-1 with TRBJ1-5; TRBD1 might be the D (6 bases). This CDR3 has 14 amino acids. The germline V and J ends were trimmed by 8 bases and 9 bases, with 20 bases remaining between them. CDR1 and CDR2 (germline): MNHNS, SASEGT. The CDR3 is CASHLGGELRPQHF. DNA for the CDR3: TGTGCCAGCCACCTAGGGGGGGAACTCAGGCCCCAGCATTTT.

This clonotype was observed a few times. This chain connects TRBV28 to TRBJ2-7, with TRBD2 matching over 12 bases. V was pared by 6 bases and J by 4 bases, with 7 bases of the junction left unmatched. This CDR3 is built from 15 residues. The germline V gene has CDR1 MDHEN and CDR2 SYDVKM. The CDR3 loop is CASSPGTSGLYEQYF. CDR3 nucleotides: TGTGCCAGCAGCCCAGGGACTAGCGGGCTATACGAGCAGTACTTC.

The chain couples TRBV9 to TRBJ2-1, with D uncertain. V lost 0 bases and J lost 3, with 10 bases in between. The germline CDR1 and CDR2 sequences are SGDLS and YYNGEE. CDR3 length: 15 amino acids. Here the CDR3 reads CASSVAVGLYNEQFF. CDR3 sequence (DNA): TGTGCCAGCAGCGTAGCGGTGGGCCTCTACAATGAGCAGTTCTTC.

This clonotype was counted ten times or more. The chain employs TRBV28 and TRBJ1-2; possibly TRBD1 for D (6 bases). The CDR3 has 13 residues. V lost 3 bases and J 6 bases, leaving 11 bases between the germline ends. Germline CDR1 is MDHEN and CDR2 is SYDVKM. The CDR3 loop is CASSFGQGNGYTF. Here the CDR3 DNA reads TGTGCCAGCAGTTTCGGGCAGGGGAATGGCTACACCTTC.

This clonotype ranks as medium-sized. The J gene is TRBJ1-1, the V gene TRBV20-1; the match to TRBD1 covers 9 bases. The CDR3 runs to 12 residues. The germline V gene has CDR1 DFQATT and CDR2 SNEGSKA (reference sequence). V shed 6 bases and J 4 bases; nucleotides not matched to a gene: 3. CDR3 DNA sequence: TGCAGTGCGAGGGACAGGGCCACTGAAGCTTTCTTT. Protein product: CSARDRATEAFF.

This clonotype was counted at least ten times. This chain uses TRBV7-8 with TRBJ1-2; the D gene is possibly TRBD1 (6 bases). Trimming removed 4 bases at V and 4 bases at J, with 13 bases between. In germline, CDR1 is SGHVS, CDR2 FQNEAQ. CDR3 length equals 14 residues. CDR3 nucleotides: TGTGCCAGCAGCTCGACCCGGGACACCTATGGCTACACCTTC. It specifies CASSSTRDTYGYTF.

This clonotype was recorded many times. This chain uses TRBV3-2 with TRBJ2-3; the D call TRBD2 from the table was never checked on the DNA. TRBV3-2 is a pseudogene segment. CDR3 length: 19 amino acids. In DNA form, the CDR3 reads TGTGCCAGCAGCCCAAAAGGGAGGAGGACTAGCGGGAGCACAGATACGCAGTATTTT. It translates to CASSPKGRRTSGSTDTQYF.

This clonotype was recorded at least ten times. The chain has TRBV6-6 and TRBJ1-2, with D possibly being TRBD1 (5 bases). The germline V and J ends were trimmed by 6 bases and 8 bases, with 22 bases remaining between them. CDR3 length equals 15 residues. Germline V CDR1 and CDR2: MNHNY, SVGAGI (reference sequence). The CDR3: CASRHLPQGPPGYTF. CDR3 coding DNA: TGTGCCAGCAGGCACCTCCCGCAGGGACCGCCAGGCTACACCTTC.

In this sample, this clonotype is medium-sized (0.01 to 0.1%). The V gene is TRBV20-1, the J gene TRBJ1-2; 7 bases are a match to TRBD1. Germline CDR1 DFQATT, CDR2 SNEGSKA (reference sequence). The ends lost 3 bases at V and 8 bases at J; junction bases unmatched: 15. CDR3 length equals 15 residues. The CDR3 DNA follows: TGCAGTGCTAGCACCGGGGTTGAGGGGGCTAGAGGCTACACCTTC. This encodes CSASTGVEGARGYTF.

This clonotype has only a few counts. CDR3 in amino acids: CAWSPGPASTDTQYF. The CDR3 bases are TGTGCCTGGAGCCCGGGGCCGGCTAGCACAGATACGCAGTATTTT. This chain uses TRBV30 with TRBJ2-3; the D call may be TRBD1 or TRBD2 (5 bases each). The V end lost 3 bases, the J end lost 0 bases, and 13 bases lay between the germline ends. The CDR3 is 15 amino acids. The V gene's germline CDR1 is GTSNPN and CDR2 SVGIG (reference sequence).

This clonotype was found many times. The rearrangement joins TRBV27 to TRBJ1-4, with D possibly matching TRBD1 (6 bases). Germline-derived CDR1 and CDR2 are MNHEY and SMNVEV (reference sequence). This CDR3 comprises 14 residues. Trimming left V 5 bases short and J 7 bases short, with 14 bases between. For the CDR3, the DNA is TGTGCCAGCAGTCCCGGGGGGCCGGCTGAAAAACTGTTTTTT. Translation gives CASSPGGPAEKLFF.